The entry below describes one T cell receptor (beta chain). Cohort placement rested on clinical history that participants reported themselves. The protocol was immunoSEQ multiplex PCR, while the TCRdb copy is restricted to in-frame clones and leaves out a portion. The profile covers 250,000 to 350,000 clones, with 85% to 90% appearing a single time and over 3.5% taken by the ten largest. This entry belongs to a study of blood T cell repertoires in COVID-19. The overall study: Samples of COVID-19 (acute and convalescent) were obtained from the United States, Italy and Spain.

V was pared by 3 bases and J by 0 bases, with 1 base of the junction left unmatched. CDR3 length: 15 residues. The germline V gene encodes CDR1 LNHNV and CDR2 YYDKDF (reference sequence). The sample was PBMCs or T cells enriched from blood (not recorded which). This TCR was recovered from a woman between 18 and 30 years old with acute COVID-19. The chain carries TRBV15 and TRBJ1-2; 10 bases align to TRBD1. Here the CDR3 DNA reads TGTGCCACCAGCAGGACAGGGGGCACTAACTATGGCTACACCTTC. Its protein product is CATSRTGGTNYGYTF.